Each of the 23 T cell receptor beta chains below was sequenced from the same sample in a study of blood T cell repertoires in COVID-19. The repertoire was sequenced with immunoSEQ multiplex PCR; TCRdb's copy has only in-frame clones and lacks some. In the table there are under 200,000 clones, approximately 86% of which are singletons. Material: PBMCs or T cells enriched from blood (not recorded which). The receptors were sampled from a woman aged 55-70 years with acute COVID-19.

V and J are TRBV5-1 and TRBJ1-6; D is unclear. The CDR3 contains 17 residues. Between the trimmed V and J ends, which lost 3 bases and 0 bases, there was a span of 13 bases. From germline, CDR1 is SGHRS and CDR2 YFSETQ. The CDR3 is CASSSTIRSSYNSPLHF. CDR3 coding DNA: TGCGCCAGCAGCTCTACAATTAGGAGCTCCTATAATTCACCCCTCCACTTT. Full variable domain (remainder filled in from reference TRBV5-1 and TRBJ1-6): KAGVTQTPRYLIKTRGQQVTLSCSPISGHRSVSWYQQTPGQGLQFLFEYFSETQRNKGNFPGRFSGRQFSNSRSEMNVSTLELGDSALYLCASSSTIRSSYNSPLHFGNGTRLTVT.

The chain carries TRBV11-2 and TRBJ1-6, with a possible D match to TRBD1 (5 bases). V gave up 8 bases and J gave up 10 bases, with 12 bases separating them. Germline loops: CDR1 SGHAT, CDR2 FQNNGV. CDR3 size: 12 residues. The chain's CDR3 is CASGPRESPLHF. In nucleotides, the CDR3 is TGTGCCAGCGGTCCCAGGGAATCACCCCTCCACTTT.

V gene TRBV6-5 combines with J gene TRBJ2-7, with 9 bases lining up with TRBD1. This CDR3 has 14 residues. V gave up 10 bases and J gave up 3 bases; unmatched junction bases: 10. The germline gives CDR1 MNHEY, CDR2 SVGAGI. The CDR3 protein is CATKTGGSVYEQYV. The CDR3 coding sequence is TGTGCCACCAAGACAGGGGGATCCGTCTACGAGCAGTACGTC.

CDR3 loop: CASSIDGGKGQFF. In DNA form, the CDR3 reads TGTGCCAGTAGTATAGATGGGGGCAAAGGGCAGTTCTTC. This rearrangement joins TRBV19 to TRBJ2-1; perhaps TRBD1 as D (6 bases). The CDR3 runs to 13 residues. The germline V gene encodes CDR1 LNHDA and CDR2 SQIVND (reference sequence). The germline V and J ends were trimmed by 0 bases and 12 bases, with 12 bases remaining between them.

This clone was observed a few times. The chain carries TRBV20-1 and TRBJ2-7; the D gene is possibly TRBD1 (6 bases). Germline assignment: CDR1 DFQATT and CDR2 SNEGSKA (reference sequence). The CDR3 has 11 amino acids. V was pared by 4 bases and J by 6 bases, with 10 bases between. As DNA, the CDR3 is TGCAGTGCTATACAGGGACCCGAGCAGTACGTC. It yields the protein CSAIQGPEQYV.

The V call is TRBV27, the J call TRBJ1-2; perhaps TRBD1 as D (5 bases). The germline CDR1 and CDR2 sequences are MNHEY and SMNVEV (reference sequence). V dropped 4 bases and J dropped 3 bases, with 12 bases sitting between them. The CDR3 runs to 14 residues. The CDR3 region is CASSYTPGYYGYTF. CDR3 bases: TGTGCCAGCAGTTATACCCCAGGGTACTATGGCTACACCTTC.

The J gene is TRBJ2-1, the V gene TRBV3-1 (or the pseudogene TRBV3-2); 13 nucleotides agree with TRBD2. Per the germline V gene, CDR1 is LGHDT and CDR2 is YNNKEL (reference sequence). With V trimmed by 3 bases and J by 6 bases, 8 bases remained unmatched. This CDR3 region has 17 residues. CDR3 sequence reads: CASSHTSGRAGTNEQFF. The CDR3 coding sequence is TGTGCCAGCAGCCACACTAGCGGGAGGGCCGGGACCAATGAGCAGTTCTTC.

The V and J genes are TRBV18 and TRBJ2-3, with 12 bases that match TRBD1. CDR1 is KGHSH, CDR2 LQKENI, per germline. V lost 6 bases, J lost 4 bases, and 14 bases stayed unmatched. This CDR3 has 18 amino acids. In nucleotides, the CDR3 is TGTGCCAGCTCGCCAACCCGAACCGGGACAGGGGGCTCAGATACGCAGTATTTT. It encodes CASSPTRTGTGGSDTQYF.

The rearrangement links TRBV9 to TRBJ1-5; perhaps TRBD1 as D (6 bases). V was trimmed by 0 bases and J by 2 bases, leaving 6 bases between them. CDR1 is SGDLS and CDR2 is YYNGEE in the germline V gene. CDR3 length: 14 amino acids. The CDR3 region has the DNA TGTGCCAGCAGCGTAGGACAGGGCAATCAGCCCCAGCATTTT. Its translation: CASSVGQGNQPQHF.

The V call is TRBV5-6, the J call TRBJ2-1; no definite D call. Trimming cost V 2 bases and J 6 bases, with 12 bases left between them. This CDR3 region has 14 residues. Germline loops: CDR1 SGHDT, CDR2 YYEEEE. The CDR3 nucleotides are TGTGCCAGCAGCTTTGGCTTGGAGTCCAATGAGCAGTTCTTC. Encoded protein: CASSFGLESNEQFF.

This chain uses TRBV7-2 with TRBJ1-5; 10 nucleotides match TRBD1. The CDR3 loop spans 19 amino acids. Germline CDR1 SGHTA, CDR2 FQGNSA. Trimming removed 4 bases from V and 3 bases from J; junction bases left unmatched: 15. As DNA, the CDR3 is TGTGCCAGCAGCTCAAACCCCCCCCTGACAGGGGGCCTCAATCAGCCCCAGCATTTT. It codes for CASSSNPPLTGGLNQPQHF.

The gene calls are TRBV28 and TRBJ2-7, with 11 bases identical to TRBD1. The CDR3 runs to 15 residues. The trim removed 6 bases at V and 0 bases at J, leaving 4 bases unmatched. The germline V gene has CDR1 MDHEN and CDR2 SYDVKM. The CDR3 DNA reads TGTGCCAGCAGCCAAGGGACAGGGGGCTCCTACGAGCAGTACGTC. The encoded protein is CASSQGTGGSYEQYV.

V is TRBV4-3 and J is TRBJ1-6; 7 bases align to TRBD1. Trimming at V came to 0 bases and at J to 11 bases, leaving 10 bases not matched to a gene. The germline CDR1 and CDR2 sequences are LGHNA and YSLEER. The CDR3 is 16 residues long. CDR3 bases: TGCGCCAGCAGCCAAGAATACGTGCAGGGGGGTACACCCCTCCACTTT. Its translation: CASSQEYVQGGTPLHF.

The gene calls are TRBV6-5 and TRBJ1-3; 9 nucleotides line up with TRBD1. CDR1 and CDR2 (germline): MNHEY, SVGAGI. CDR3 length: 13 residues. J lost 4 bases, V lost 6 bases, and 1 base had no gene match. CDR3 DNA: TGTGCCAGCAGCGGGACAGGGGGAAACACCATATATTTT. It yields the protein CASSGTGGNTIYF.

This clone was detected only once. The V call is TRBV5-6, the J call TRBJ2-3; 9 nucleotides agree with TRBD2. Germline V lookup: CDR1 SGHDT, CDR2 YYEEEE. This CDR3 has 15 residues. V shed 5 bases and J 5 bases; nucleotides not matched to a gene: 9. CDR3 residues: CASSPAGGPIDTQYF. DNA for the CDR3: TGTGCCAGCAGTCCTGCGGGGGGGCCGATAGATACGCAGTATTTT.

The chain couples TRBV5-6 to TRBJ2-2, with D possibly matching TRBD1 (8 bases). The ends were cut back, 0 bases at V and 5 bases at J, with 17 bases in the middle. This CDR3 comprises 17 residues. Germline CDR1 SGHDT, CDR2 YYEEEE. The CDR3 reads CASSLVGGTGQTGELFF. In nucleotides, the CDR3 is TGTGCCAGCAGCTTGGTGGGAGGGACAGGACAAACCGGGGAGCTGTTTTTT. Filled out from reference TRBV5-6 and TRBJ2-2, the complete variable domain reads DAGVTQSPTHLIKTRGQQVTLRCSPKSGHDTVSWYQQALGQGPQFIFQYYEEEERQRGNFPDRFSGHQFPNYSSELNVNALLLGDSALYLCASSLVGGTGQTGELFFGEGSRLTVL.

The CDR3 nucleotides read TGTGCCAGCAGAGACGACAGCCACGGCACCGGGGAGCTGTTTTTT. Translated, it gives CASRDDSHGTGELFF. V and J are TRBV9 and TRBJ2-2, with D perhaps TRBD1 (5 bases). The CDR3 extends over 15 amino acids. The V end was cut by 5 bases, the J end by 4 bases, with 15 bases between. Germline assignment: CDR1 SGDLS and CDR2 YYNGEE.

The genes are TRBV6-5 and TRBJ2-3, with D unresolved. This CDR3 comprises 12 residues. V lost 5 bases to trimming and J lost 12 bases, with 15 bases between them. The germline V gene has CDR1 MNHEY and CDR2 SVGAGI. The CDR3 DNA sequence: TGTGCCAGCAGTCTTTCGATTCCAACTCAGTATTTT. Protein sequence: CASSLSIPTQYF.

The DNA of the CDR3 is TGTGCCAGCAGCTTACGAATCATTGGGGGGTTGAGTGGCTACACCTTC. Residues: CASSLRIIGGLSGYTF. The rearrangement joins TRBV7-2 to TRBJ1-2; maybe TRBD1 (5 bases). Trimming removed 2 bases at V and 7 bases at J, with 20 bases between. Per germline, CDR1 SGHTA and CDR2 FQGNSA. This CDR3 has 16 amino acids.

The chain recombines TRBV7-9 with TRBJ2-5; 12 bases fit TRBD2. There are 17 residues in the CDR3. J lost 4 bases, V lost 4 bases, and 10 bases had no gene match. The germline gives CDR1 SEHNR, CDR2 FQNEAQ (reference sequence). In DNA, the CDR3 is TGTGCCAGCAGCTCGGGACTAGCGGGTCCATGGGGAGAGACCCAGTACTTC. Translating gives CASSSGLAGPWGETQYF.

This clone was found once. The chain couples TRBV11-3 to TRBJ2-5; 10 bases align to TRBD1. The CDR3 consists of 15 residues. The germline V gene has CDR1 SGHNT and CDR2 YENEEA. The junction had 8 bases not matched to a gene; V was cut back by 5 bases and J by 5 bases. The CDR3 here is CASSPRTGGEETQYF. As DNA, the CDR3 is TGTGCCAGCAGCCCTCGGACAGGGGGAGAGGAGACCCAGTACTTC. Full variable domain (remainder filled in from reference TRBV11-3 and TRBJ2-5): EAGVVQSPRYKIIEKKQPVAFWCNPISGHNTLYWYLQNLGQGPELLIRYENEEAVDDSQLPKDRFSAERLKGVDSTLKIQPAELGDSAVYLCASSPRTGGEETQYFGPGTRLLVL.

The chain has TRBV5-1 and TRBJ2-1, with 7 bases identical to TRBD2. Trimming at V came to 4 bases and at J to 7 bases, leaving 14 bases not matched to a gene. This CDR3 contains 16 residues. Germline V gene data show CDR1 as SGHRS and CDR2 as YFSETQ. Here the CDR3 DNA reads TGCGCCAGCAGCAGGGAGGGGACCCTCCTCGGAAATGAGCAGTTCTTC. This sequence encodes CASSREGTLLGNEQFF.

This sequence joins TRBV6-5 and TRBJ1-1, with D possibly matching TRBD1 (6 bases). CDR3 size: 13 residues. V lost 8 bases and J lost 11, with 21 bases in between. The germline CDR1 and CDR2 sequences are MNHEY and SVGAGI. In nucleotides, the CDR3 is TGTGCCAGCCGACAAGGGGGGGCCCCGGAGGCTTTCTTT. Translation gives CASRQGGAPEAFF.